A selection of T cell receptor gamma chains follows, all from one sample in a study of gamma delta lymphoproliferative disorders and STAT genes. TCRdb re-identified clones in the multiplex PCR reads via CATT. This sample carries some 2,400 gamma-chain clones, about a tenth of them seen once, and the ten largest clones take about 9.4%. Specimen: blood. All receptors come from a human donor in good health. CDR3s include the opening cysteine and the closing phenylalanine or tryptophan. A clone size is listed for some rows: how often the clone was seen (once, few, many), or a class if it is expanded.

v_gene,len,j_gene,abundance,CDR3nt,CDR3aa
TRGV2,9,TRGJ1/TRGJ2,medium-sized,TGTGCCACCTGGGAGGGGAAACTCTTT,CATWEGKLF
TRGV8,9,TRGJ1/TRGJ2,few,TGTGCCACCCAGGGCAAGAAACTCTTT,CATQGKKLF
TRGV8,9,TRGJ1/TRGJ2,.,TGTGCCACCTGGGATAAGAAACTCTTT,CATWDKKLF
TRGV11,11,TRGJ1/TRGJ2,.,TGTGCCTGCTGGATTCCCTATAAGAAACTCTTT,CACWIPYKKLF
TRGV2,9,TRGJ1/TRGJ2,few,TGTGCCACCTCTTGGGAGAAACTCTTT,CATSWEKLF
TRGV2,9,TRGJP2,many,TGTGCCACCAATTGGATCAAGACGTTT,CATNWIKTF
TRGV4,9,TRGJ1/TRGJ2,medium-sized,TGTGCCACCTGGGGCGTGAAACTCTTT,CATWGVKLF